This record concerns one T cell receptor beta chain sequence. Its antigen is not known. Method: immunoSEQ multiplex PCR; TCRdb's copy keeps in-frame clones and lacks some. The data contain some 26,000 clones, roughly 84% of them singletons. The record originates from a study of PD-1 blockade in classical Hodgkin lymphoma. Study-wide background: Patients were administered nivolumab (3 mg/kg intravenously) every 2 weeks. Whole-study findings and limits: The causes of the repertoire differences, possibly disease activity or prior therapy, remain undefined.

Every patient experienced relapse after autologous stem cell transplantation, and brentuximab vedotin exposure varied. Magnetic negative selection served to purify CD4+ T cells out of PBMCs that had been thawed. The V end was cut by 6 bases, the J end by 8 bases, with 10 bases between. The CDR3 consists of 11 residues. The germline V gene has CDR1 MNHNS and CDR2 SASEGT. The sequencing here drew on CD4+ T cells from blood, taken at baseline. The genes are TRBV6-1 and TRBJ1-2, with D unclear. The TCR comes from a human donor with classical Hodgkin lymphoma. CDR3 protein: CASRIQSGYTF. CDR3 nucleotide sequence: TGTGCCAGCAGGATACAGAGCGGCTACACCTTC.